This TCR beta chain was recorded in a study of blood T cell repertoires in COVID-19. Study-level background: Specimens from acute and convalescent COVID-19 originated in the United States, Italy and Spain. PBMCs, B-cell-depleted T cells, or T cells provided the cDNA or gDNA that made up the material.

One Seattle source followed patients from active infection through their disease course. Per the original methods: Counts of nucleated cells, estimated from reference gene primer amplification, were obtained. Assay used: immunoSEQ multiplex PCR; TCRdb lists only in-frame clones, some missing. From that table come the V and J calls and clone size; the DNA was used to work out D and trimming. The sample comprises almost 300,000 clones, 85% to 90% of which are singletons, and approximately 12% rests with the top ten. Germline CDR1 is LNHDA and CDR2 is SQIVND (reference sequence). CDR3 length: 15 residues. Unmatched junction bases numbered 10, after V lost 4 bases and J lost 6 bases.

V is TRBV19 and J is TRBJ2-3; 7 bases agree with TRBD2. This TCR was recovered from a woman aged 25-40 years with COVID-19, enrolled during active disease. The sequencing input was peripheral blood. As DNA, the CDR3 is TGTGCCAGTAGTAAGCATCGACTAGCAGCCGATACGCAGTATTTT. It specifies CASSKHRLAADTQYF.